This TCR beta chain appears in the sequencing data of a study of T-cell memory formation after mild COVID-19. This CDR3 has 19 amino acids. V was trimmed by 3 bases and J by 2 bases, leaving 27 bases between them. Germline CDR1 and CDR2: SQVTM and ANQGSEA. TCRdb processed the 5' RACE reads anew with MiXCR; each CDR3 protein has one entry. The table has roughly 190,000 distinct CDR3 sequences, about 10% seen once. Material for sequencing was PBMCs or a T cell subset sorted from them (not recorded which). This TCR was recovered from a man aged 18-30 years who had mild COVID-19 (a few samples of this study predate the infection). Cell type and time point are not known. V is TRBV29-1 and J is TRBJ2-3, with unresolved D. The CDR3 nucleotides read TGCAGCGTTGAGGTCCGCGAGTTAAGGCGCCAGCAGGTCACAGATACGCAGTATTTT. Amino acid sequence: CSVEVRELRRQQVTDTQYF.